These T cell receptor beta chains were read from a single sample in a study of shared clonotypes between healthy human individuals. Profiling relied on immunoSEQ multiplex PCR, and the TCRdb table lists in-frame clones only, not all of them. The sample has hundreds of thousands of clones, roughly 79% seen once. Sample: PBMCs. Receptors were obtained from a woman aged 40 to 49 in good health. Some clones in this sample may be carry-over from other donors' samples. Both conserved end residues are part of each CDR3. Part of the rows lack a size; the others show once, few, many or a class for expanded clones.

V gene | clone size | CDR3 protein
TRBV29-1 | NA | CSVFPDRPLQEAFF
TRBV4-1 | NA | CASSQGLVNTEAFF
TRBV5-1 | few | CASSSDGDQPQHF
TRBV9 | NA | CASSGQGITDTQYF
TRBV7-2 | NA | CASSLMVKGNTEAFF
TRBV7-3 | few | CASSLDGRPQETQYF
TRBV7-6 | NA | CASSLGQSTDTQYF
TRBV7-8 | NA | CASSLAGTGRSSYNEQFF
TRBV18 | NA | CASSPGGQAAGETQYF
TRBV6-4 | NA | CASSDRPNSSYNEQFF
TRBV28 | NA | CASSTYRDSGHEQYF
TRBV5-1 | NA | CASNWGRRPVSYEQYF
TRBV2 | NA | CASGRTGNTIYF
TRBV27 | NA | CASSLSGGGYEQYF
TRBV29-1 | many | CSVGRTSGTRF
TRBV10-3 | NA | CAISRGLADYNEQFF
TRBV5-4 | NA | CASSLYGIRNTEAFF
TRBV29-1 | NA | CSVVGQSNEKLFF
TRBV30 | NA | CAWKAGNSYNEQFF
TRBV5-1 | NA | CASSLVGEYGYTF
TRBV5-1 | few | CASSFLEGNNSPLHF
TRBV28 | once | CASSLSSQVRYEQYF
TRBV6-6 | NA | CASTRTGGTEAFF
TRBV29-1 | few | CSVEVAGAYNEQFF
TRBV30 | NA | CAWSRRGNYNEQFF
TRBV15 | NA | CATSRVPEGGGAFF
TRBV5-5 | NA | CASSTDGGGGYTF